The 9 T cell receptor beta chains given below trace back to one sample, sequenced in a study of T-cell reconstitution after alpha-beta-depleted transplantation in children. Preparation of the TCRbeta library used unique molecular identifiers. TCRdb re-called the PCR reads through MiXCR, storing one row per CDR3 protein. The table shows about 580,000 distinct CDR3 sequences, with about a quarter occurring only once. Sequencing was performed on PBMCs, taken before TCRalphabeta/CD19-depleted stem cell transplant. Every receptor here comes from a boy younger than two with Wiskott-Aldrich syndrome, due to receive a stem cell transplant.

This clonotype was counted only a few times. The chain has TRBV20-1 and TRBJ2-3; the D gene is possibly TRBD1 (5 bases). Germline V lookup: CDR1 DFQATT, CDR2 SNEGSKA (reference sequence). The CDR3 extends over 14 amino acids. Between the trimmed V and J ends, which lost 3 bases and 4 bases, there was a span of 14 bases. CDR3 in amino acids: CSASLGLGADTQYF. In nucleotides, the CDR3 is TGCAGTGCTAGCCTGGGGCTGGGCGCAGATACGCAGTATTTT.

The chain recombines TRBV6-2 or TRBV6-3 with TRBJ2-7; D is ambiguous. V was clipped by 5 bases and J by 9 bases, with 14 bases between them. CDR3 length equals 12 residues. Germline lookup yields CDR1 MNHEY and CDR2 SVGEGT. CDR3 protein: CASSLYLIGQYF. The CDR3 DNA reads TGTGCCAGCAGTCTTTACCTTATCGGGCAGTACTTC.

Turning to this clonotype: Relative to the germline gene, one junction end is altered; a read error may explain this. The chain couples TRBV5-1 to TRBJ2-1; D may be TRBD1 or TRBD2 (5 bases each). Germline-derived CDR1 and CDR2 are SGHRS and YFSETQ. This CDR3 region has 16 residues. The CDR3, as DNA: TGCGCCAGCAGCACATACCGGGACGGATTCTACAATGACCAGTTCTTC. Amino acids: CASSTYRDGFYNDQFF.

The J gene is TRBJ2-1, the V gene TRBV5-1, with D unclear. Trimming stripped 0 bases from V and 8 bases from J, with 12 bases between. Germline CDR1 reads SGHRS; CDR2 reads YFSETQ. This CDR3 is built from 14 residues. As DNA, the CDR3 is TGCGCCAGCAGCTTGGCCTGGACCATTGATGAGCAGTTCTTC. It translates to CASSLAWTIDEQFF.

The sample holds many counts of this clonotype. The rearrangement joins TRBV7-2 to TRBJ2-3, with unresolved D. Trimming pared 1 base from V and 2 bases from J, leaving 10 bases between. Germline V CDR1 and CDR2: SGHTA, FQGNSA. The CDR3 consists of 15 residues. CDR3 sequence: CASSLVGGNTDTQYF. CDR3 nucleotide sequence: TGTGCCAGCAGCTTAGTAGGCGGAAACACAGATACGCAGTATTTT.

This chain uses TRBV3-1 with TRBJ2-5; 14 nucleotides align to TRBD2. The CDR3 has 17 residues. Germline CDR1 reads LGHDT; CDR2 reads YNNKEL (reference sequence). Trimming took 1 base from V and 4 from J; bases not matched to a gene: 5. CDR3 protein: CASSQGLAGGPGETQYF. The CDR3 DNA reads as TGTGCCAGCAGCCAAGGACTAGCGGGAGGGCCAGGAGAGACCCAGTACTTC.

This clonotype was found a few times. The V call is TRBV27, the J call TRBJ1-4; D might be TRBD1 (6 bases). The V end was cut by 4 bases, the J end by 5 bases, with 11 bases between. The CDR3 is made up of 14 amino acids. Germline V gene lookup returns CDR1 MNHEY and CDR2 SMNVEV (reference sequence). DNA of the CDR3: TGTGCCAGCAGTTCAGACAGGAGGAATGAAAAACTGTTTTTT. As protein: CASSSDRRNEKLFF.

This clonotype was detected only a few times. This sequence joins TRBV2 and TRBJ2-6; the D is unclear. Trimming pared 7 bases from V and 2 bases from J, leaving 15 bases between. The V gene's germline CDR1 is SNHLY and CDR2 FYNNEI. The CDR3 runs 16 residues. In DNA form, the CDR3 reads TGTGCCAGCACTCAGGAAAGGTTAACTGGGGCCAACGTCCTGACTTTC. This sequence encodes CASTQERLTGANVLTF.

This clonotype has just a few counts. The rearrangement joins TRBV6-1 to TRBJ2-7, with D maybe TRBD2 (6 bases). Between the trimmed V and J ends, which lost 6 bases and 1 base, there was a span of 10 bases. The CDR3 has 13 residues. Germline lookup yields CDR1 MNHNS and CDR2 SASEGT. This chain's CDR3 is CASSHGLSYEQYF. DNA for the CDR3: TGTGCCAGCAGCCATGGACTATCCTACGAGCAGTACTTC.